These 27 T cell receptor beta chains came from one sample sequenced in a study of regulatory T cells in long-lasting Graves disease. Time point: newly diagnosed GD, antithyroid drugs for less than 3 months. The authors made the TCR library using RNA they extracted from PBMCs. Libraries of TCR beta came from iRepertoire HTBI primers plus Arm-PCR of CDR3 regions. TCRdb re-analysed the multiplex PCR reads in MiXCR, keeping a single row per CDR3 protein. Among about 620,000 distinct CDR3 sequences listed, 16% were seen once. The same sample was also studied in work on T cells in Graves' hyperthyroidism and ophthalmopathy.

The source material was peripheral blood mononuclear cells (PBMCs), sampled at new diagnosis, from a patient treated with antithyroid drugs. Source of these receptors: a woman aged 30 to 39 with Graves disease.

This chain links TRBV11-3 with TRBJ2-3, with TRBD1 matching over 9 bases. Germline V gene sequence: CDR1 SGHNT, CDR2 YENEEA. This CDR3 spans 16 amino acids. The V gene end was trimmed by 5 bases and the J gene end by 6 bases; junction bases not matched to a gene: 12. The CDR3 region is CASSIGTGIRSDTQYF. Here the CDR3 DNA reads TGTGCCAGCAGCATCGGGACAGGGATACGCAGTGATACGCAGTATTTT. Looking up the rest from reference TRBV11-3 and TRBJ2-3 gives the full variable domain: EAGVVQSPRYKIIEKKQPVAFWCNPISGHNTLYWYLQNLGQGPELLIRYENEEAVDDSQLPKDRFSAERLKGVDSTLKIQPAELGDSAVYLCASSIGTGIRSDTQYFGPGTRLTVL.

The sample holds a few counts of this clonotype. V is TRBV19 and J is TRBJ1-5; D is possibly TRBD1 (5 bases). This CDR3 comprises 14 residues. V was trimmed by 5 bases and J by 6 bases, leaving 14 bases between them. The V gene's germline CDR1 is LNHDA and CDR2 SQIVND (reference sequence). The CDR3 loop is CASSAGTWSQPQHF. The CDR3 nucleotides are TGTGCCAGTAGTGCTGGGACCTGGAGTCAGCCCCAGCATTTT.

This clonotype was seen repeatedly, ten times or more. The chain has TRBV12-3 or TRBV12-4 and TRBJ2-1; 10 nucleotides line up with TRBD2. The CDR3 covers 12 residues. The V gene end was trimmed by 7 bases and the J gene end by 14 bases; junction bases not matched to a gene: 8. The CDR3 region is CASKNPGTSEFF. The CDR3, as DNA: TGTGCCAGCAAAAATCCGGGGACTAGCGAGTTCTTC.

The table lists this clonotype with a few counts. This likely came from a read error, as a far larger clone is one base away. The chain couples TRBV12-3 or TRBV12-4 to TRBJ1-4, with 10 nucleotides matching TRBD1. The CDR3 extends over 17 amino acids. V lost 5 bases to trimming and J lost 0 bases; unmatched junction nucleotides: 6. The CDR3, as DNA: TGTGCCAGCAGTGATCCAGGACAGGGGGCAACTAATGAAAAACTGTTTTTT. This sequence encodes CASSDPGQGATNEKLFF.

This clonotype was counted ten times or more. The chain couples TRBV28 to TRBJ1-5, with a possible D match to TRBD1 (5 bases). Germline CDR1 is MDHEN and CDR2 is SYDVKM. The CDR3 runs 14 residues. V lost 3 bases and J 3 bases, leaving 9 bases between the germline ends. In DNA form, the CDR3 reads TGTGCCAGCAGTTTGACAGTTTACAATCAGCCCCAGCATTTT. It codes for CASSLTVYNQPQHF. Looking up the rest from reference TRBV28 and TRBJ1-5 gives the full variable domain: DVKVTQSSRYLVKRTGEKVFLECVQDMDHENMFWYRQDPGLGLRLIYFSYDVKMKEKGDIPEGYSVSREKKERFSLILESASTNQTSMYLCASSLTVYNQPQHFGDGTRLSIL.

This clonotype was observed a handful of times. A single base separates this from a much larger clone, so it may be a read error. The V and J genes are TRBV6-2 or TRBV6-3 and TRBJ1-2, with TRBD1 identical over 8 bases. The CDR3 contains 16 residues. The V gene's germline CDR1 is MNHEY and CDR2 SVGEGT. The CDR3 is CASSYSGIGQGYSYTF. The CDR3 DNA reads as TGTGCCAGCAGTTATTCAGGAATCGGACAGGGCTATAGCTACACCTTC.

The chain links TRBV9 to TRBJ2-7; D possibly corresponds to TRBD1 (6 bases). Germline-derived CDR1 and CDR2 are SGDLS and YYNGEE. V was clipped by 4 bases and J by 2 bases, with 19 bases between them. The CDR3 extends over 16 amino acids. The DNA of the CDR3 is TGTGCCAGCAGCACCGAAATAACACAGGGCACCTACGAGCAGTACTTC. Residues: CASSTEITQGTYEQYF.

Many counts were recorded for this clonotype. The V gene is TRBV12-3 or TRBV12-4, the J gene TRBJ2-2; D is unclear. V was pared by 5 bases and J by 4 bases, with 11 bases between. This CDR3 has 14 residues. This CDR3 is CASSVGRSTGELFF. CDR3 nucleotides: TGTGCCAGCAGTGTCGGACGGTCCACCGGGGAGCTGTTTTTT.

J is TRBJ2-6 and V is TRBV25-1; tentative D call: TRBD1 (6 bases). The V and J ends lost 7 bases and 0 bases respectively, with 10 bases between them. Germline lookup yields CDR1 MGHDK and CDR2 SYGVNS. CDR3 size: 15 residues. CDR3 in DNA: TGTGCCAGCAAGGACAGTCTCTCTGGGGCCAACGTCCTGACTTTC. The encoded protein is CASKDSLSGANVLTF.

The V gene is TRBV25-1, the J gene TRBJ1-4; D is perhaps TRBD1 (5 bases). The CDR3 is made up of 15 amino acids. Trimming removed 7 bases from V and 0 bases from J, with 12 bases in between. Germline CDR1 is MGHDK and CDR2 is SYGVNS. The CDR3 reads CASNAGTTTNEKLFF. In DNA form, the CDR3 reads TGTGCCAGCAATGCCGGGACCACAACTAATGAAAAACTGTTTTTT.

This clonotype showed up just a few times. The chain links TRBV9 to TRBJ1-3; D not certain. V was pared by 4 bases and J by 11 bases, with 16 bases between. The CDR3 has 13 residues. The germline gives CDR1 SGDLS, CDR2 YYNGEE. This CDR3 is CASSPGDRWAIYF. The CDR3 nucleotides read TGTGCCAGCAGCCCCGGAGACCGTTGGGCCATATATTTT. Supplemented by reference TRBV9 and TRBJ1-3, the full variable domain reads DSGVTQTPKHLITATGQRVTLRCSPRSGDLSVYWYQQSLDQGLQFLIQYYNGEERAKGNILERFSAQQFPDLHSELNLSSLELGDSALYFCASSPGDRWAIYFGEGSWLTVV.

Ten or more counts support this clonotype. V gene TRBV11-3 combines with J gene TRBJ2-1, with D unclear. The V and J ends lost 1 base and 3 bases respectively, with 7 bases between them. The length of the CDR3 is 14 residues. Germline V gives CDR1 SGHNT, CDR2 YENEEA. CDR3 sequence reads: CASSLGQHYNEQFF. CDR3 nucleotide sequence: TGTGCCAGCAGCTTAGGACAACACTACAATGAGCAGTTCTTC.

Only one count was recorded for this clonotype. The V call is TRBV27, the J call TRBJ1-1, with 7 bases aligning to TRBD1. The germline V gene encodes CDR1 MNHEY and CDR2 SMNVEV (reference sequence). The ends lost 5 bases at V and 2 bases at J; junction bases unmatched: 5. The CDR3 loop spans 14 amino acids. CDR3 sequence (DNA): TGTGCCAGCAGTCACAGGGGTTCTAACACTGAAGCTTTCTTT. Its protein is CASSHRGSNTEAFF.

This clonotype was observed many times. The rearrangement uses TRBV7-2 and TRBJ2-5; TRBD2 might be the D (5 bases). There are 16 residues in the CDR3. Germline-derived CDR1 and CDR2 are SGHTA and FQGNSA. V dropped 1 base and J dropped 2 bases, with 14 bases sitting between them. The CDR3 loop is CASSLDAGIYQETQYF. The CDR3, as DNA: TGTGCCAGCAGCTTAGATGCCGGGATTTATCAAGAGACCCAGTACTTC.

The chain couples TRBV20-1 to TRBJ2-7, with TRBD2 as a possible D gene (6 bases). Germline V gene sequence: CDR1 DFQATT, CDR2 SNEGSKA (reference sequence). Trimming left V 8 bases short and J 4 bases short, with 15 bases between. The CDR3 is 12 residues long. The CDR3 loop is CSPKMGGYEQYF. Here the CDR3 DNA reads TGCAGTCCCAAAATGGGAGGATACGAGCAGTACTTC.

This clonotype was counted at least ten times. This chain uses TRBV27 with TRBJ1-2; D may be TRBD1 (6 bases). The CDR3 length is 15 residues. Germline values: CDR1 MNHEY, CDR2 SMNVEV (reference sequence). The germline V and J ends were trimmed by 0 bases and 5 bases, with 13 bases remaining between them. The CDR3 sequence: CASSLSSGQIYGYTF. CDR3 bases: TGTGCCAGCAGTTTATCTTCCGGACAGATTTATGGCTACACCTTC.

This clonotype was detected a few times. The gene calls are TRBV24-1 and TRBJ2-3; no clear D. This CDR3 has 15 residues. From germline, CDR1 is KGHDR and CDR2 SFDVKD. Between the trimmed V and J ends, which lost 5 bases and 0 bases, there was a span of 11 bases. CDR3 loop: CATSGPQTSTDTQYF. CDR3 in DNA: TGTGCCACCAGTGGGCCGCAGACTAGCACAGATACGCAGTATTTT.

This clonotype was detected a few times. The chain carries TRBV19 and TRBJ1-1, with 12 bases aligning to TRBD1. Germline CDR1 reads LNHDA; CDR2 reads SQIVND (reference sequence). There are 14 residues in the CDR3. Germline trimming cut 7 bases from V and 7 bases from J; bases unmatched to any gene: 7. The CDR3 nucleotides are TGTGCCAGTACCTCGGGACAGGGGGCGATTGAAGCTTTCTTT. It encodes CASTSGQGAIEAFF.

The V and J genes are TRBV3-1 and TRBJ1-2; possibly TRBD1 for D (5 bases). Trimming took 1 base from V and 6 from J, leaving 15 bases between them. Germline V gene sequence: CDR1 LGHDT, CDR2 YNNKEL (reference sequence). This CDR3 has 15 amino acids. The CDR3 DNA follows: TGTGCCAGCAGCCAAGGAATAGGGGCGTCCGATGGCTACACCTTC. This translates into CASSQGIGASDGYTF.

This chain links TRBV13 with TRBJ1-4; D not certain. Per germline, CDR1 PRHDT and CDR2 FYEKMQ (reference sequence). Trimming shortened V by 5 bases and J by 4 bases, and 11 bases separated the two germline ends. The CDR3 spans 14 residues. The CDR3 loop reads CASSDGYVNEKLFF. The CDR3 region has the DNA TGTGCCAGCAGCGATGGATATGTTAATGAAAAACTGTTTTTT.

This clonotype was counted at least ten times. This chain uses TRBV11-1 with TRBJ2-6, with D possibly being TRBD2 (5 bases). Trimming removed 3 bases at V and 3 bases at J, with 9 bases between. Germline-derived CDR1 and CDR2 are SGHAT and FQDESV (reference sequence). The CDR3 contains 15 residues. CDR3 sequence (DNA): TGTGCCAGCAGCTTCTCGGGGAGTGGGGCCAACGTCCTGACTTTC. It yields the protein CASSFSGSGANVLTF. The full variable domain, its missing parts supplied by reference TRBV11-1 and TRBJ2-6, is EAEVAQSPRYKITEKSQAVAFWCDPISGHATLYWYRQILGQGPELLVQFQDESVVDDSQLPKDRFSAERLKGVDSTLKIQPAELGDSAMYLCASSFSGSGANVLTFGAGSRLTVL.

This clonotype was seen a few times. The chain employs TRBV19 and TRBJ1-1; D is uncertain. Germline loops: CDR1 LNHDA, CDR2 SQIVND (reference sequence). CDR3 length equals 14 residues. V lost 3 bases and J 10 bases, leaving 18 bases between the germline ends. This CDR3 reads CASSIGGYSFSAFF. In nucleotides, the CDR3 is TGTGCCAGTAGTATTGGAGGTTATTCCTTCTCAGCTTTCTTT.

This clonotype appeared a few times. This chain links TRBV6-1 with TRBJ2-5; the D is unclear. CDR1 and CDR2 from the germline V gene are MNHNS and SASEGT. The germline V and J ends were trimmed by 3 bases and 5 bases, with 16 bases remaining between them. The CDR3 has 15 residues. The CDR3 loop reads CASSDEGRPKETQYF. The CDR3 region has the DNA TGTGCCAGCAGTGATGAAGGACGTCCTAAGGAGACCCAGTACTTC.

This clonotype has a count of ten or more. This chain connects TRBV28 to TRBJ1-1; TRBD1 matches 7 bases. CDR1 is MDHEN and CDR2 is SYDVKM in the germline V gene. V was clipped by 6 bases and J by 6 bases; unmatched bases: 10. CDR3 length: 14 residues. The CDR3 reads CASSRRQGRAEAFF. The CDR3 DNA reads TGTGCCAGCAGCCGCCGACAGGGTCGGGCTGAAGCTTTCTTT.

This clonotype was seen ten or more times. The rearrangement links TRBV29-1 to TRBJ1-1; weak D call: TRBD1 (6 bases). With 6 bases removed from V and 6 bases from J, the gap between germline ends came to 23 bases. Germline lookup yields CDR1 SQVTM and CDR2 ANQGSEA. This CDR3 region has 15 residues. CDR3 DNA sequence: TGCAGCGTCATGGTTATACGGGACCAGGGGCCTGAAGCTTTCTTT. The encoded protein is CSVMVIRDQGPEAFF.

This clonotype was seen more than once but under ten times. V usage is TRBV6-1 and J usage is TRBJ2-3; TRBD1 aligns across 7 bases. Per the germline V gene, CDR1 is MNHNS and CDR2 is SASEGT. After removal of 8 bases from V and 8 bases from J, the junction contained 4 bases not matched to a gene. This CDR3 spans 11 amino acids. The CDR3 nucleotides read TGTGCCAGCCAAACAGGGGCTACGCAGTATTTT. It yields the protein CASQTGATQYF.

This clonotype was seen a few times. Since a much larger clone is just one base distant, this may be a read error. This chain joins TRBV12-3 or TRBV12-4 and TRBJ1-1; D is uncertain. V was cut by 7 bases and J by 1 base, with 10 bases left in between. There are 13 residues in the CDR3. CDR3 amino acids: CASIQQQNTEAFF. The CDR3 coding sequence is TGTGCCAGCATCCAACAGCAGAACACTGAAGCTTTCTTT.